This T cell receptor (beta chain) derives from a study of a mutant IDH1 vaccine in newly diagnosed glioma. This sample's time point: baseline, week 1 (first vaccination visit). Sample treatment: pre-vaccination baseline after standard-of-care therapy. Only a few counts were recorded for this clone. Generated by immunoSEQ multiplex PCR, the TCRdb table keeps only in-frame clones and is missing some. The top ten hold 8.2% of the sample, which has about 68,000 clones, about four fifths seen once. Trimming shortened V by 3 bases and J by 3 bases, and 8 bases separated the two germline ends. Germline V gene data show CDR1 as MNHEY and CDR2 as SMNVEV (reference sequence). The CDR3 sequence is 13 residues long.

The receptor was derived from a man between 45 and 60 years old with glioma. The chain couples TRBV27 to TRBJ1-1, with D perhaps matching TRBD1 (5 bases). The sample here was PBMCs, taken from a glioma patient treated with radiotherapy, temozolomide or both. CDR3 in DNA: TGTGCCAGCAGTTTTGAAGGGGACACTGAAGCTTTCTTT. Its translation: CASSFEGDTEAFF.